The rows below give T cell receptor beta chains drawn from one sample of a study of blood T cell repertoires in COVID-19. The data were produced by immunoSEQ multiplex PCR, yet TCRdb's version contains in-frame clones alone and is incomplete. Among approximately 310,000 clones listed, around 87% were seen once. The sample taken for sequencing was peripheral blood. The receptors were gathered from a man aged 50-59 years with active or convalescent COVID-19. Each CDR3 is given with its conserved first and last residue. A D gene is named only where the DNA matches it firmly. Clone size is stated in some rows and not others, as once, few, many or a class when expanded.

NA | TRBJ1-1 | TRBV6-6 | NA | CASSYSDSNTEAFF | TGTGCCAGCAGTTACAGCGATTCTAACACTGAAGCTTTCTTT
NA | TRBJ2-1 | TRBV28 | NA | CASSLATLGASYNEQFF | TGTGCCAGCAGTTTAGCGACTTTAGGGGCGAGTTACAATGAGCAGTTCTTC
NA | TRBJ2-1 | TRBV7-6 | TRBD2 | CASSLGAGDYNEQFF | TGTGCCAGCAGCTTAGGGGCGGGAGACTACAATGAGCAGTTCTTC
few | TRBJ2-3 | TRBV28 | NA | CASSWGGADTQYF | TGTGCCAGCAGTTGGGGGGGCGCAGATACGCAGTATTTT
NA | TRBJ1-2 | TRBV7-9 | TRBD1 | CASSPGQGEGYTF | TGTGCCAGCAGCCCCGGACAGGGCGAAGGCTACACCTTC
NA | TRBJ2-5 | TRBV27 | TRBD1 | CASSSIHGQGSETQYF | TGTGCCAGCAGTTCTATACACGGACAGGGCTCGGAGACCCAGTACTTC
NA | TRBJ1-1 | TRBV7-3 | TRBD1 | CASSAQGDTEAFF | TGTGCCAGCAGCGCACAGGGGGACACTGAAGCTTTCTTT
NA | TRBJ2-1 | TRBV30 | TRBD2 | CAWKLAGYNEQFF | TGTGCCTGGAAGCTAGCGGGCTACAATGAGCAGTTCTTC
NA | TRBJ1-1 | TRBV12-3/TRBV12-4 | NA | CATSSLISEAFF | TGTGCCACCTCGAGTCTTATCTCTGAAGCTTTCTTT
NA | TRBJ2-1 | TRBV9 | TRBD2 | CASSFRGGSLYNEQFF | TGTGCCAGCAGTTTTAGGGGCGGGAGTTTATACAATGAGCAGTTCTTC
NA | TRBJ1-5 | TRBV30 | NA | CAWSNQGSQPQHF | TGTGCCTGGAGTAACCAGGGTAGTCAGCCCCAGCATTTT
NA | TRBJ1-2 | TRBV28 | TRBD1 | CASSLGTDYGYTF | TGTGCCAGCAGTCTCGGGACAGACTATGGCTACACCTTC
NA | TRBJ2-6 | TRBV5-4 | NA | CASRPTNRAGANVLTF | TGTGCCAGCAGGCCGACCAATCGGGCTGGGGCCAACGTCCTGACTTTC
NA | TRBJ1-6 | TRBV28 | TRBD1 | CASSLTGVPDNSPLHF | TGTGCCAGCAGTTTAACAGGGGTCCCCGATAATTCACCCCTCCACTTT
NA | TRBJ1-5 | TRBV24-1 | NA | CATSDGGRSSNQPQHF | TGTGCCACCAGTGACGGGGGACGGTCCAGCAATCAGCCCCAGCATTTT
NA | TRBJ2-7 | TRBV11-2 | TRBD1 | CASSPTGVSFEQYF | TGTGCCAGCAGCCCTACAGGGGTTTCTTTCGAGCAGTACTTC
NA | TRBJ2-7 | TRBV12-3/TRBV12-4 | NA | CASSLDRNREYF | TGTGCCAGCAGTCTTGACAGGAATCGGGAGTACTTC
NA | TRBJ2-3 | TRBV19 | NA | CASRQGTDTQYF | TGTGCCAGTAGACAGGGCACAGATACGCAGTATTTT
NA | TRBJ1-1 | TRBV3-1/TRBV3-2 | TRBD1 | CASSQGQGGTEAFF | TGTGCCAGCAGCCAGGGACAGGGGGGAACTGAAGCTTTCTTT
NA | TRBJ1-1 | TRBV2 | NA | CASSDQANTEAFF | TGTGCCAGCAGTGATCAGGCGAACACTGAAGCTTTCTTT
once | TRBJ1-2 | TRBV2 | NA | CASTPMWGLGGYTF | TGTGCCAGCACCCCCATGTGGGGGCTTGGAGGCTACACCTTC
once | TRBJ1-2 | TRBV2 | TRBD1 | CASSGRYPLGQGINYGYTF | TGTGCCAGCAGCGGAAGATATCCCCTGGGACAGGGGATTAACTATGGCTACACCTTC
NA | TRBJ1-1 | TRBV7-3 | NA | CASSSRVNTEAFF | TGTGCCAGCAGCTCTCGGGTGAACACTGAAGCTTTCTTT
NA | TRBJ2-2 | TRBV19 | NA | CASSIITYWNTGELFF | TGTGCCAGTAGTATAATAACGTACTGGAACACCGGGGAGCTGTTTTTT
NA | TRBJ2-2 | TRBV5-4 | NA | CASGQGGQTGELFF | TGTGCCAGCGGGCAGGGTGGTCAGACCGGGGAGCTGTTTTTT
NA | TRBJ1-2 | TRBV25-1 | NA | CASTNLRFGTF | TGTGCCAGCACTAACCTCAGGTTTGGCACCTTC
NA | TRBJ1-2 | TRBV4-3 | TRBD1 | CASSQLPGQNYGYTF | TGCGCCAGCAGCCAGCTCCCGGGACAGAACTATGGCTACACCTTC
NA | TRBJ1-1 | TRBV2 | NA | CASTWAEEAFF | TGTGCCAGCACTTGGGCAGAGGAAGCTTTCTTT
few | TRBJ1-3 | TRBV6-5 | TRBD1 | CASSRQGSGNTIYF | TGTGCCAGCAGTCGACAGGGCTCTGGAAACACCATATATTTT
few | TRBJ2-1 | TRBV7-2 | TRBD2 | CASSFTLAGITYNEQFF | TGTGCCAGCAGCTTCACTCTAGCGGGAATAACCTACAATGAGCAGTTCTTC
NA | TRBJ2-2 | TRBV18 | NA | CASSPQLGPNTGELFF | TGTGCCAGCTCACCACAGTTGGGGCCGAACACCGGGGAGCTGTTTTTT
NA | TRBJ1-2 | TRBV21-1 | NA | CASRIIRGLGEGYTF | TGTGCCAGCAGAATAATACGGGGTCTTGGCGAGGGCTACACCTTC
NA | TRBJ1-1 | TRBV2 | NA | CASSFMRGTEAFF | TGTGCCAGCAGCTTCATGCGGGGCACTGAAGCTTTCTTT
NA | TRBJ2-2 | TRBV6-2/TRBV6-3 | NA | CASSRGLPQNTGELFF | TGTGCCAGCAGCAGGGGACTCCCACAGAACACCGGGGAGCTGTTTTTT
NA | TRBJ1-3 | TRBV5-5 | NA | CASSITPDSPSGNTIYF | TGTGCCAGCAGCATCACACCTGACAGCCCGTCCGGAAACACCATATATTTT
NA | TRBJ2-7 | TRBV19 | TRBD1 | CASSTTGRGLEQYF | TGTGCCAGTAGTACGACAGGGAGAGGACTCGAGCAGTACTTC
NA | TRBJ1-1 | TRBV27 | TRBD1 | CASSLTGTGLNTEAFF | TGTGCCAGCAGTCTTACCGGGACAGGGCTGAACACTGAAGCTTTCTTT
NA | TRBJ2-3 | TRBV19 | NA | CASSIGLDYDTDTQYF | TGTGCCAGTAGTATTGGGTTGGACTATGACACAGATACGCAGTATTTT
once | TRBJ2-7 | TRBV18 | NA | CASSPARLSYEQYF | TGTGCCAGCTCCCCTGCGAGGCTCTCCTACGAGCAGTACTTC
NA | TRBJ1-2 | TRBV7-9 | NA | CASSRDSRGRYTF | TGTGCCAGCAGTCGCGACTCCAGGGGTCGCTACACCTTC
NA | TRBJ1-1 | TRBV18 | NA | CASSNQPVENTEAFF | TGTGCCAGCTCCAACCAACCCGTAGAGAACACTGAAGCTTTCTTT
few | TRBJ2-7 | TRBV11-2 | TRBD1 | CASSPGTGPSYEQYF | TGTGCCAGCAGCCCTGGGACAGGACCCTCCTACGAGCAGTACTTC
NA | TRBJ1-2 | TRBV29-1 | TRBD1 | CSVDGRDRGSRGGYTF | TGCAGCGTTGACGGACGGGACAGGGGCTCCCGGGGGGGCTACACCTTC
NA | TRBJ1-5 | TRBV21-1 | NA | CASSKLQESREHQPQHF | TGTGCCAGCAGCAAACTTCAGGAGTCAAGGGAGCATCAGCCCCAGCATTTT
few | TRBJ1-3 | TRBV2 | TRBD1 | CASSSPDRGRGNTIYF | TGTGCCAGCTCCTCCCCGGACAGGGGGCGCGGAAACACCATATATTTT
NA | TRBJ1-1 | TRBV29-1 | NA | CSVPGRGEAFF | TGCAGCGTTCCGGGTAGGGGTGAAGCTTTCTTT